This TCR beta chain was captured by sequencing in a study of OX40 agonist ivuxolimab in advanced cancers. For this clone: What it binds is not known.

This CDR3 is 14 amino acids long. The V and J ends lost 0 bases and 1 base respectively, with 10 bases between them. Per the germline V gene, CDR1 is GTSNPN and CDR2 is SVGIG (reference sequence). Findings of the study overall: Dose levels from 0.1 to 3.0 mg/kg saw CD4+ and CD8+ blood T cells expand clonally by week 6.

Assay used: immunoSEQ multiplex PCR; TCRdb lists only in-frame clones, some missing. The sample carries 150,000 to 180,000 clones, around 94% recorded once. This clonotype was sampled from an adult with an advanced solid tumor such as melanoma, head and neck, liver or kidney cancer. The chain recombines TRBV30 with TRBJ2-7, with a weak D call TRBD2 (5 bases). Sequences were derived from CD4+ or CD8+ T cells sorted from blood, sampled in a trial of the OX40 agonist ivuxolimab. The DNA of the CDR3 is TGTGCCTGGAGTGTAGAGCGGAAATCCTACGAGCAGTACTTC. Residues: CAWSVERKSYEQYF.